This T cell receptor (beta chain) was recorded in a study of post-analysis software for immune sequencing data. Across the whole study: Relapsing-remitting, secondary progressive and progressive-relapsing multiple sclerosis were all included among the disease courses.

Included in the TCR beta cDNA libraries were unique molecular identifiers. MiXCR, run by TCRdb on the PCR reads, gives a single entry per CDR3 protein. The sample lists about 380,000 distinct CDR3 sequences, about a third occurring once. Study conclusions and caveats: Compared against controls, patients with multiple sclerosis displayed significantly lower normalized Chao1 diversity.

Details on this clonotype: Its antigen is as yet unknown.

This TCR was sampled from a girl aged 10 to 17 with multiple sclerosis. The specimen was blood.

The chain's CDR3 is CATSEASGATQYF. Written as DNA, the CDR3 is TGTGCCACCAGTGAAGCTAGCGGGGCTACGCAGTATTTT. J is TRBJ2-3 and V is TRBV24-1, with TRBD2 matching 9 bases. J lost 8 bases, V lost 4 bases, and 3 bases had no gene match. Germline assignment: CDR1 KGHDR and CDR2 SFDVKD. The CDR3 runs to 13 residues.